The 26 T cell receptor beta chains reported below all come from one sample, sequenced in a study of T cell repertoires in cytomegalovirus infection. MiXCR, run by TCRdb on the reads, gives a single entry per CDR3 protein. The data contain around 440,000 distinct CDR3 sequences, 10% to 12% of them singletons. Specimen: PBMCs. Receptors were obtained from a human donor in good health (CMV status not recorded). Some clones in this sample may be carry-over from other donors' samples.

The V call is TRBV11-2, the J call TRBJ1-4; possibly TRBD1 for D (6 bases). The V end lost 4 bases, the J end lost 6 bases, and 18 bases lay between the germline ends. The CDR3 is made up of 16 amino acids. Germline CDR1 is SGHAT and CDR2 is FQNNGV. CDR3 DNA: TGTGCCAGCAGCTCCAGGGGCGCGGAGCCTGATGAAAAACTGTTTTTT. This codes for CASSSRGAEPDEKLFF. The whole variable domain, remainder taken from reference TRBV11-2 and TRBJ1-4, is EAGVAQSPRYKIIEKRQSVAFWCNPISGHATLYWYQQILGQGPKLLIQFQNNGVVDDSQLPKDRFSAERLKGVDSTLKIQPAKLEDSAVYLCASSSRGAEPDEKLFFGSGTQLSVL.

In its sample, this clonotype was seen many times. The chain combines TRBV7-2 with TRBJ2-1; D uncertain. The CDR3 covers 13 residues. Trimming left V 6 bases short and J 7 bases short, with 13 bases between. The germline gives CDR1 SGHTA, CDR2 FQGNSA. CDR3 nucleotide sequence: TGTGCCAGCAGTATTAACCCCAGTAATGAGCAGTTCTTC. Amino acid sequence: CASSINPSNEQFF. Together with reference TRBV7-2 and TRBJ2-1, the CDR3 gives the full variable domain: GAGVSQSPSNKVTEKGKDVELRCDPISGHTALYWYRQSLGQGLEFLIYFQGNSAPDKSGLPSDRFSAERTGGSVSTLTIQRTQQEDSAVYLCASSINPSNEQFFGPGTRLTVL.

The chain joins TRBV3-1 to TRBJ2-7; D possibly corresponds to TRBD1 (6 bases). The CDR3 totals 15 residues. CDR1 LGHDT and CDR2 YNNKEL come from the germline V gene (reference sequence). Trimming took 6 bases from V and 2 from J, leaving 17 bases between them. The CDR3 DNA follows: TGTGCCAGCAGACAATCACAGGGACCGACCTACGAGCAGTACTTC. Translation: CASRQSQGPTYEQYF.

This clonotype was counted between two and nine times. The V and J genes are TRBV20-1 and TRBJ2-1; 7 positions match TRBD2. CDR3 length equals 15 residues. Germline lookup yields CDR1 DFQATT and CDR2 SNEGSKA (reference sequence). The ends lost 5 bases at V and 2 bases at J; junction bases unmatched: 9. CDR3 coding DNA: TGCAGTGCTGGCTTAGCCGGGACTACCTACAATGAGCAGTTCTTC. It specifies CSAGLAGTTYNEQFF.

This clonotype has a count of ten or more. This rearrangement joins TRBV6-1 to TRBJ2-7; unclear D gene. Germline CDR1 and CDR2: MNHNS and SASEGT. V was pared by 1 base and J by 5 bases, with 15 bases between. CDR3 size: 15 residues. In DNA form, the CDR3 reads TGTGCCAGCAGTGAAGGGATCGACATCCTGAACGAGCAGTACTTC. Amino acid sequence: CASSEGIDILNEQYF.

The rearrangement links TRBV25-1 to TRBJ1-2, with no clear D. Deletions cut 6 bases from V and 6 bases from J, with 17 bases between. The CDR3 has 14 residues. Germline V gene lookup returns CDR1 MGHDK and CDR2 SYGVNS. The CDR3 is CASSEAWTINGYTF. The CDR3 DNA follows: TGTGCCAGCAGCGAGGCCTGGACCATAAATGGCTACACCTTC.

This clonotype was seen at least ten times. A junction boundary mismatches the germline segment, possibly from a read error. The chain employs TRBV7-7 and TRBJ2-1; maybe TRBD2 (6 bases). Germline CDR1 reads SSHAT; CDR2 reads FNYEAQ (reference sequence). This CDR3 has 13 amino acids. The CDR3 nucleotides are TGTGCTAGCAGCTCCGGGACTTACAATGAGCAGTTCTTC. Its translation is CASSSGTYNEQFF. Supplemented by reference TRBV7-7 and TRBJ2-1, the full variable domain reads GAGVSQSPRYKVTKRGQDVTLRCDPISSHATLYWYQQALGQGPEFLTYFNYEAQPDKSGLPSDRFSAERPEGSISTLTIQRTEQRDSAMYRCASSSGTYNEQFFGPGTRLTVL.

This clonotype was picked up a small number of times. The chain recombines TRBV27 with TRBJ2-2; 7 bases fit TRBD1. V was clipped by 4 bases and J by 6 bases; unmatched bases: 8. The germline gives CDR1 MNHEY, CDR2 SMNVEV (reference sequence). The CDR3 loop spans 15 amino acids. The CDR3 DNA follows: TGTGCCAGCAGTTGGCGGACAGGAACTCCCGGGGAGCTGTTTTTT. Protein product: CASSWRTGTPGELFF.

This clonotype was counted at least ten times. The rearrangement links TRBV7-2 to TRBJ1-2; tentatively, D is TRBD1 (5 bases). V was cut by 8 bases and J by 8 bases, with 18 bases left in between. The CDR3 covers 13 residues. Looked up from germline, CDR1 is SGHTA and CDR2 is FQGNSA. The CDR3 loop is CASAVGGIRGYTF. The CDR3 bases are TGTGCCAGCGCGGTGGGGGGAATTCGGGGCTACACCTTC.

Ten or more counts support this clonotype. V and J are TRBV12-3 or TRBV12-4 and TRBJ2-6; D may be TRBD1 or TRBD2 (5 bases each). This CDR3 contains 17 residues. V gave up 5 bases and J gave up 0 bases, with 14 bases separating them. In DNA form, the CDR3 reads TGTGCCAGCAGTAAACCGAGGGGCCCCTCTGGGGCCAACGTCCTGACTTTC. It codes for CASSKPRGPSGANVLTF.

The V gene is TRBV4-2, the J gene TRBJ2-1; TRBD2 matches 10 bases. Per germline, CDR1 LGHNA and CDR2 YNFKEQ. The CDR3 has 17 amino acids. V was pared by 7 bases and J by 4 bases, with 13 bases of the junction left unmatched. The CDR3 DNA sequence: TGTGCCAGCACCGAAAGCTCGGCTAGCGGGAGTTACAATGAGCAGTTCTTC. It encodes CASTESSASGSYNEQFF.

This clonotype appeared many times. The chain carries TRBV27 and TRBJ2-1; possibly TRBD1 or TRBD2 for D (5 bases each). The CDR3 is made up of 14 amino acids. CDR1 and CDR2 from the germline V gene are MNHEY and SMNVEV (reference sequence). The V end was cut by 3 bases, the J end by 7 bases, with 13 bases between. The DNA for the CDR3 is TGTGCCAGCAGTTTGAGGGCAGGGAAGAATGAGCAGTTCTTC. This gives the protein CASSLRAGKNEQFF.

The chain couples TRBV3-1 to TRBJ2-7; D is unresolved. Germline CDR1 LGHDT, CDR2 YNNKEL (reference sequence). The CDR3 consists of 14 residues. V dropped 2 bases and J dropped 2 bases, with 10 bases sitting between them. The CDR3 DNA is TGTGCCAGCAGCCAACTTAAGGCCGCCTACGAGCAGTACTTC. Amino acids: CASSQLKAAYEQYF.

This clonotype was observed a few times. The CDR3 reads CASSSLSKAKGYGYTF. The CDR3 DNA reads TGTGCCAGCAGTTCCCTGAGTAAGGCCAAGGGCTATGGCTACACCTTC. J is TRBJ1-2 and V is TRBV12-3 or TRBV12-4; D is undetermined. The CDR3 totals 16 residues. V lost 4 bases and J lost 4, with 19 bases in between.

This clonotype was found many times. The CDR3 here is CASSPPDANSNQPQHF. DNA for the CDR3: TGTGCCAGCAGCCCGCCGGACGCAAACTCCAATCAGCCCCAGCATTTT. V usage is TRBV7-2 and J usage is TRBJ1-5; D remains ambiguous. CDR3 length: 16 amino acids. Germline V CDR1 and CDR2: SGHTA, FQGNSA. The V end lost 5 bases, the J end lost 3 bases, and 17 bases lay between the germline ends.

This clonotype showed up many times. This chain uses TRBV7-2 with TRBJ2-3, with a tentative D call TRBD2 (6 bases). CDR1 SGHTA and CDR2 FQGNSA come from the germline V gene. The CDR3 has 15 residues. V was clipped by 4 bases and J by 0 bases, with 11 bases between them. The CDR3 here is CASSSEGYSTDTQYF. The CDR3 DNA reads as TGTGCCAGCAGCTCGGAGGGATACAGCACAGATACGCAGTATTTT.

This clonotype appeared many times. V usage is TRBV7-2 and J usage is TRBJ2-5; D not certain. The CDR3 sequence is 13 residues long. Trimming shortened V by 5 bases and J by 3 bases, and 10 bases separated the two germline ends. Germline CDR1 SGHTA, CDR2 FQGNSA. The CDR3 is CASSRMVEETQYF. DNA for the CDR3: TGTGCCAGCAGCCGTATGGTGGAAGAGACCCAGTACTTC.

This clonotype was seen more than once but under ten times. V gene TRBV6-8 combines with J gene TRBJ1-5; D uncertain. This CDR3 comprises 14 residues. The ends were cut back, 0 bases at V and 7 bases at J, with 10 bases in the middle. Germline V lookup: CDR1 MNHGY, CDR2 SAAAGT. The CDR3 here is CASSYSRSTQPQHF. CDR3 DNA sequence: TGTGCCAGCAGTTACTCGAGGAGTACCCAGCCCCAGCATTTT.

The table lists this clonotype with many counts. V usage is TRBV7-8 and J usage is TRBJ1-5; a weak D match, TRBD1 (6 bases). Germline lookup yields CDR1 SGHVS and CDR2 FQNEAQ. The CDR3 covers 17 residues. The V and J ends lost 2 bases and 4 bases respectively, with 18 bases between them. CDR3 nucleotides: TGTGCCAGCAGCTTAATGAGGCGGCAGGGGCTAAATCAGCCCCAGCATTTT. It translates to CASSLMRRQGLNQPQHF.

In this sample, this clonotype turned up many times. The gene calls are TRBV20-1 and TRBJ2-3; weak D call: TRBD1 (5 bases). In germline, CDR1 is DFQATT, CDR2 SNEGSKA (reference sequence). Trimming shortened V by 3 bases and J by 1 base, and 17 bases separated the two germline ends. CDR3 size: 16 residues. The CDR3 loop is CSASSFPGSGTDTQYF. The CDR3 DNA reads TGCAGTGCTAGCTCGTTCCCAGGGTCTGGCACAGATACGCAGTATTTT.

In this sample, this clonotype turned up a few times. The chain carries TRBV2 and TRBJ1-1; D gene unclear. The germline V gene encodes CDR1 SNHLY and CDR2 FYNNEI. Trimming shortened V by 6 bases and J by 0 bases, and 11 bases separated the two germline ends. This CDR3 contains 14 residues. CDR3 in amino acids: CASSAFTVNTEAFF. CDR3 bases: TGTGCCAGCAGCGCTTTCACCGTGAACACTGAAGCTTTCTTT.

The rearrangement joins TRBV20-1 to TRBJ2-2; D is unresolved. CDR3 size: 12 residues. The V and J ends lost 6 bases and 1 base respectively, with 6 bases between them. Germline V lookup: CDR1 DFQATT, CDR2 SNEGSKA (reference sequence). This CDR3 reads CSALGNTGELFF. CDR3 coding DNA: TGCAGTGCCCTGGGGAACACCGGGGAGCTGTTTTTT.

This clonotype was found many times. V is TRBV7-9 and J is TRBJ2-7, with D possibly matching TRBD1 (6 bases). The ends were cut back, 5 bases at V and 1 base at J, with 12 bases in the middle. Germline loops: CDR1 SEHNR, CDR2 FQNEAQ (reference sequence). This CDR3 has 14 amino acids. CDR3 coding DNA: TGTGCCAGCAGCGGCGTGGACAGTTCCTACGAGCAGTACTTC. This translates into CASSGVDSSYEQYF.

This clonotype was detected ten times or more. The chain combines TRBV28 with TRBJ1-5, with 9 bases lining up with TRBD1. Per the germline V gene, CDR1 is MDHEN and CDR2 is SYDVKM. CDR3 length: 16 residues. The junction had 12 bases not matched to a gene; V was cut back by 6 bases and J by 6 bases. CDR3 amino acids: CASRAFTGGIGQPQHF. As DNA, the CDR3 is TGTGCCAGCAGGGCCTTCACAGGGGGCATCGGTCAGCCCCAGCATTTT.

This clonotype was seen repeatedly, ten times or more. CDR3 protein: CASSFTRMSGEKLFF. The DNA of the CDR3 is TGTGCCAGCAGCTTCACTCGGATGAGTGGGGAAAAACTGTTTTTT. The chain couples TRBV7-2 to TRBJ1-4; D call uncertain. CDR1 is SGHTA, CDR2 FQGNSA, per germline. CDR3 length: 15 amino acids. Deletions cut 3 bases from V and 8 bases from J, with 16 bases between.

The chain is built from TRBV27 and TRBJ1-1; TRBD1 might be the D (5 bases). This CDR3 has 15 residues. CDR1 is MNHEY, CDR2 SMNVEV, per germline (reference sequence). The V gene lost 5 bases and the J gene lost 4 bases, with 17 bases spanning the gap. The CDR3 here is CASSRKRGGSTEAFF. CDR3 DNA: TGTGCCAGCAGTCGAAAACGGGGCGGGAGCACTGAAGCTTTCTTT.